This T cell receptor beta chain appears in the sequencing data of a study of T cells expressing NK-cell markers. Looking at the study overall: Researchers got TCR beta repertoires out of sorted CD3+CD56+NKG2C+, CD3+CD56+NKG2C- and CD3+CD56-NKG2C+ T cells. General observations from the study: These same clonotypes (in several donors) also led the CD3+CD56-NKG2C+ fraction.

About this clonotype itself: Antigen specificity is unknown.

TCRdb reprocessed the 5' RACE reads; each CDR3 protein has one entry and no DNA is given. The sample has some 600,000 distinct CDR3 sequences. Input material: blood T cells: a sorted CD56 or NKG2C T cell subset, CD4+ or CD8+ T cells, or bulk PBMC T cells (not recorded which). The TCR sequence derives from a man aged 18 to 29 in good health.

CDR3 in amino acids: CASSLIREDTQYF. The chain is built from TRBV3-1 and TRBJ2-3; the TRBD2 assignment by TCRdb is unverifiable without DNA. CDR3 length: 13 amino acids. Germline lookup yields CDR1 LGHDT and CDR2 YNNKEL (reference sequence).